Included here is one T cell receptor beta chain sequence, with context. The record originates from a study of radiation and T cells in renal cell carcinoma. The time point: blood 2 weeks post-SBRT. Treatment denoted: 15 Gy SBRT to primary tumor, nephrectomy 4 weeks later. Clones were read by immunoSEQ multiplex PCR, and TCRdb kept only the in-frame ones, dropping some. The sample includes some 150,000 clones, 87% of them seen just once. The CDR3 loop spans 19 amino acids. V shed 4 bases and J 6 bases; nucleotides not matched to a gene: 18. Germline V lookup: CDR1 MNHNS, CDR2 SASEGT. The chain uses TRBV6-1 and TRBJ1-1; 12 bases match TRBD1. This sequence was found in a woman between 45 and 60 years old with renal cell carcinoma. The sample here was blood, taken from a patient whose treatment included radiotherapy and nephrectomy. The CDR3 spells CASSVPLPGQGAREAEAFF. The CDR3 DNA sequence: TGTGCCAGCAGTGTCCCATTACCGGGACAGGGGGCAAGGGAAGCTGAAGCTTTCTTT.